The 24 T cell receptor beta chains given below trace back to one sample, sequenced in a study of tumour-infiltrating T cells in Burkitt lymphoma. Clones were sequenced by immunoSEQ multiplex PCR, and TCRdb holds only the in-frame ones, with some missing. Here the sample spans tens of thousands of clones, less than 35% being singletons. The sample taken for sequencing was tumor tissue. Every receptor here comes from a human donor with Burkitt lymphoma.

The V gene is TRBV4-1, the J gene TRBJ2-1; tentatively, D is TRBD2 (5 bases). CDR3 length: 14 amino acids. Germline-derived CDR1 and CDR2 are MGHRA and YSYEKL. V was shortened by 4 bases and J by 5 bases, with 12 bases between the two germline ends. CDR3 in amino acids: CASSPQIANNEQFF. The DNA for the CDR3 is TGCGCCAGCAGCCCCCAGATAGCGAACAATGAGCAGTTCTTC.

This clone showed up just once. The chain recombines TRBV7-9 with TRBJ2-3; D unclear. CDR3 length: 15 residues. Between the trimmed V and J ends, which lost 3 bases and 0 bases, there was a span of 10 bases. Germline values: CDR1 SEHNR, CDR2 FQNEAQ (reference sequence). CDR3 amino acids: CASSLVIASTDTQYF. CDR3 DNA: TGTGCCAGCAGCTTGGTGATAGCTAGCACAGATACGCAGTATTTT.

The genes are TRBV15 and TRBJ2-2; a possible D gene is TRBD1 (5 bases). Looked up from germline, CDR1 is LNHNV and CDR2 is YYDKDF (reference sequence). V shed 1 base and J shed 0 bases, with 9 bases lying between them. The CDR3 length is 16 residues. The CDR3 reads CATSRGGATNTGELFF. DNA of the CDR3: TGTGCCACCAGCAGAGGGGGCGCCACGAACACCGGGGAGCTGTTTTTT.

CDR3 DNA: TGTGCCAGCTCACCTAGTAGTGGAAACACCATATATTTT. Translating gives CASSPSSGNTIYF. The J gene is TRBJ1-3, the V gene TRBV18; no firm D call. The CDR3 has 13 amino acids. V gave up 3 bases and J gave up 3 bases, with 6 bases separating them. CDR1 is KGHSH and CDR2 is LQKENI in the germline V gene.

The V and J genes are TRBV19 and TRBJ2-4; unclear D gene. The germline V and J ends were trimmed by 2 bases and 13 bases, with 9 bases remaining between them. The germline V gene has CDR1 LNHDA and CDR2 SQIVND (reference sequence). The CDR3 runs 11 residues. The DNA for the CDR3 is TGTGCCAGTAGTATACGCCGAAGGCAGTACTTC. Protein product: CASSIRRRQYF.

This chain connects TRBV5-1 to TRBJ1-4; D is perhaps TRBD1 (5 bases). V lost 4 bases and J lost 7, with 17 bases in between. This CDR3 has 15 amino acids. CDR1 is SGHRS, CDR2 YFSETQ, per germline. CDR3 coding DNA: TGCGCCAGCAGCATGGGGACGGCGGGGGGTGAAAAACTGTTTTTT. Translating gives CASSMGTAGGEKLFF.

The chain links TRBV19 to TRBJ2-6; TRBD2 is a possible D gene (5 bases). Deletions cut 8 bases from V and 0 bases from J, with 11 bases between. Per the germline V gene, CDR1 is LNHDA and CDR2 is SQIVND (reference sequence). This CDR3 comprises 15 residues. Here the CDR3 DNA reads TGTGCCAGTCGAGGACGGGGCTCTGGGGCCAACGTCCTGACTTTC. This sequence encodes CASRGRGSGANVLTF. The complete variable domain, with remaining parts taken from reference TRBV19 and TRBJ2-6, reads DGGITQSPKYLFRKEGQNVTLSCEQNLNHDAMYWYRQDPGQGLRLIYYSQIVNDFQKGDIAEGYSVSREKKESFPLTVTSAQKNPTAFYLCASRGRGSGANVLTFGAGSRLTVL.

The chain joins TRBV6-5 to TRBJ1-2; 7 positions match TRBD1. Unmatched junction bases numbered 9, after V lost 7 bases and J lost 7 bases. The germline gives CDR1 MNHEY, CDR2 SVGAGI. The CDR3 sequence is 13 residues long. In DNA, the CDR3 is TGTGCCAGCACTCGATTCGACAGGGCTGGCTACACCTTC. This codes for CASTRFDRAGYTF.

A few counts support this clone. CDR3 sequence: CASKGVQETQYF. Here the CDR3 DNA reads TGCGCCAGCAAAGGAGTCCAAGAGACCCAGTACTTC. The chain carries TRBV5-1 and TRBJ2-5; D gene uncertain. Trimming stripped 6 bases from V and 1 base from J, with 7 bases between. Germline loops: CDR1 SGHRS, CDR2 YFSETQ. The CDR3 runs 12 residues.

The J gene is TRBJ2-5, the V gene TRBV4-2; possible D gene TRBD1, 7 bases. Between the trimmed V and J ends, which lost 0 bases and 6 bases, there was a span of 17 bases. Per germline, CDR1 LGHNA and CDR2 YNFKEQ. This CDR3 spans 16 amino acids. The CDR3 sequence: CASSQDPEGALKTQYF. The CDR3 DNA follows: TGTGCCAGCAGCCAAGATCCGGAGGGGGCCCTGAAGACCCAGTACTTC.

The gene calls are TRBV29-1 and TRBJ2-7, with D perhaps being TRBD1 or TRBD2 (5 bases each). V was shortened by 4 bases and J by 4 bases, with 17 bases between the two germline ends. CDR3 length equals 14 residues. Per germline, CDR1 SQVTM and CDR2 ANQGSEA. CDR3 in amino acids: CSVGVGTEIYEQYF. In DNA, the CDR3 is TGCAGCGTTGGGGTCGGGACCGAGATTTACGAGCAGTACTTC.

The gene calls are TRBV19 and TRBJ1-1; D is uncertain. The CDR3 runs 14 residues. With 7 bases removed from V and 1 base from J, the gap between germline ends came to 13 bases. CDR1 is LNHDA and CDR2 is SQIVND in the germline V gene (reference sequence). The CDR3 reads CASTPGRTNTEAFF. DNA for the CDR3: TGTGCCAGTACCCCCGGACGGACGAACACTGAAGCTTTCTTT.

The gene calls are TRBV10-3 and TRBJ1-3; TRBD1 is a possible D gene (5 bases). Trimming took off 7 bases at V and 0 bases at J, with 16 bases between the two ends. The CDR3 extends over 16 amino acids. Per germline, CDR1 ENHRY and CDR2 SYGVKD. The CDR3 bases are TGTGCCATCAACCCCGGGGGGTCCCTCTCTGGAAACACCATATATTTT. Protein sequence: CAINPGGSLSGNTIYF.

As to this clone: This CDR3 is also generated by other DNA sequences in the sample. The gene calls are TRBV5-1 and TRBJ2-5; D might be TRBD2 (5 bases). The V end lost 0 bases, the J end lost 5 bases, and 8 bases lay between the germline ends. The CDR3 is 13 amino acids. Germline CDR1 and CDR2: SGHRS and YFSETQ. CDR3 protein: CASSLGSDETQYF. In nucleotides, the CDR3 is TGCGCCAGCAGCTTGGGTAGCGACGAGACCCAGTACTTC.

The CDR3 DNA follows: TGTGCCAGCAGCCAGCAGAATGGACAGGGTCTTGAGACCCAGTACTTC. Translating it yields CASSQQNGQGLETQYF. The chain links TRBV7-6 to TRBJ2-5, with 8 nucleotides matching TRBD1. The V gene's germline CDR1 is SGHVS and CDR2 FNYEAQ. V gave up 5 bases and J gave up 5 bases; unmatched junction bases: 13. CDR3 length equals 16 residues.

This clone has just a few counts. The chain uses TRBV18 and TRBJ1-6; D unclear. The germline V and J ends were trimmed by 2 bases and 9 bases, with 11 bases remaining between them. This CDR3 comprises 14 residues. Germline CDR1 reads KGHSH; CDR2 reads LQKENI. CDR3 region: CASSPSEAGSPLHF. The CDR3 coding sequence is TGTGCCAGCTCACCATCTGAGGCCGGTTCACCCCTCCACTTT.

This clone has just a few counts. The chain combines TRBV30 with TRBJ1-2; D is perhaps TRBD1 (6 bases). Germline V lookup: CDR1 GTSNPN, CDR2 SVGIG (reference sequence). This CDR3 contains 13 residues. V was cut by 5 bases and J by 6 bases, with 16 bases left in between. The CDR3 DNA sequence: TGTGCCTGGGCCCTGTCGGGGGCGGATGGCTACACCTTC. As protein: CAWALSGADGYTF. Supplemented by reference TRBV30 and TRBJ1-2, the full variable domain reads SQTIHQWPATLVQPVGSPLSLECTVEGTSNPNLYWYRQAAGRGLQLLFYSVGIGQISSEVPQNLSASRPQDRQFILSSKKLLLSDSGFYLCAWALSGADGYTFGSGTRLTVV.

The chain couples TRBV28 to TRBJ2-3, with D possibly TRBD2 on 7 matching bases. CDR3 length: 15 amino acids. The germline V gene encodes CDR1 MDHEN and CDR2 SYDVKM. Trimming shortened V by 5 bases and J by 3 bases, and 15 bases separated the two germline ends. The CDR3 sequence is CASSIGGLATDTQYF. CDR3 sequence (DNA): TGTGCCAGCAGTATCGGGGGGCTTGCAACAGATACGCAGTATTTT. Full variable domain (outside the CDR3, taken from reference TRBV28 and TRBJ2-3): DVKVTQSSRYLVKRTGEKVFLECVQDMDHENMFWYRQDPGLGLRLIYFSYDVKMKEKGDIPEGYSVSREKKERFSLILESASTNQTSMYLCASSIGGLATDTQYFGPGTRLTVL.

Here the CDR3 reads CASTANTEAFF. The CDR3 DNA is TGTGCCAGCACGGCTAACACTGAAGCTTTCTTT. The chain couples TRBV6-6 to TRBJ1-1; D not resolved. The CDR3 runs to 11 residues. V was clipped by 7 bases and J by 2 bases, with 5 bases between them. The V gene's germline CDR1 is MNHNY and CDR2 SVGAGI (reference sequence).

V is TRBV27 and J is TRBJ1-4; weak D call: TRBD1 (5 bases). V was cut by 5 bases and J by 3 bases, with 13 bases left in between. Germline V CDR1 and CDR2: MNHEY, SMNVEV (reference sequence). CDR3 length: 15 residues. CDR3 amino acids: CASSTAGGANEKLFF. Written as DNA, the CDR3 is TGTGCCAGCAGTACAGCGGGGGGGGCTAATGAAAAACTGTTTTTT.

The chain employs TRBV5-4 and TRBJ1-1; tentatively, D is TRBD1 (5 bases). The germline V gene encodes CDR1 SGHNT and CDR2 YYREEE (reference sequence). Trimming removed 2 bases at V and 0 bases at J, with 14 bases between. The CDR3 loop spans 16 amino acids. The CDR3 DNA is TGTGCCAGCAGCTTTTCCCCAGGGACCTTGAACACTGAAGCTTTCTTT. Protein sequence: CASSFSPGTLNTEAFF.

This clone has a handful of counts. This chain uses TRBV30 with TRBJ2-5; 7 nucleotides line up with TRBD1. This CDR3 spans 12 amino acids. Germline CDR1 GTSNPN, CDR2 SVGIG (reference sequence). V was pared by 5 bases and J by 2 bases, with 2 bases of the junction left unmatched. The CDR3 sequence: CAWGDRQETQYF. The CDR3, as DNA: TGTGCCTGGGGGGACAGACAAGAGACCCAGTACTTC.

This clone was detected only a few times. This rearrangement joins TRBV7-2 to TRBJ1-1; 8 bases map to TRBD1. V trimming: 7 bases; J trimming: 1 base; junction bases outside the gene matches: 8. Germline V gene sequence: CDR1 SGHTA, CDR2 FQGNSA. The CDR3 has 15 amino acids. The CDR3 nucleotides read TGTGCCAGCAACTCTCCCGACAGGGGGAACACTGAAGCTTTCTTT. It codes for CASNSPDRGNTEAFF. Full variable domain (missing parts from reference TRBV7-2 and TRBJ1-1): GAGVSQSPSNKVTEKGKDVELRCDPISGHTALYWYRQSLGQGLEFLIYFQGNSAPDKSGLPSDRFSAERTGGSVSTLTIQRTQQEDSAVYLCASNSPDRGNTEAFFGQGTRLTVV.

The CDR3 nucleotides are TGTGCCAGCAGCTCGAAAGGACAGGGGGCAACTAATGAAAAACTGTTTTTT. It encodes CASSSKGQGATNEKLFF. This chain links TRBV7-9 with TRBJ1-4, with 10 bases lining up with TRBD1. The CDR3 runs to 17 residues. The junction had 5 bases not matched to a gene; V was cut back by 4 bases and J by 0 bases. Germline V gene lookup returns CDR1 SEHNR and CDR2 FQNEAQ (reference sequence).